This TCR beta chain was identified in a study of blood T cells in healthy people across ages. A second roughly 6 to 11 cycle PCR used barcoded and J-beta primers. A tag from a template-switch adaptor with 12 random nucleotides marked each cDNA molecule. One entry per CDR3 protein results from TCRdb running MiXCR on the 5' RACE reads. The data show around 790,000 distinct CDR3 sequences, with 40% to 50% seen just once and roughly 18% held by the top ten. This clonotype turned up a few times. The antigen is undetermined. General study results and limits: With age, beta diversity per million T cells declined roughly linearly, significantly by roughly 40.

This CDR3 has 14 amino acids. Between the trimmed V and J ends, which lost 4 bases and 1 base, there was a span of 10 bases. This receptor was taken from a man aged 55 to 70 in good health. The chain joins TRBV12-3 or TRBV12-4 to TRBJ2-5; D not certain. Sequenced sample: blood. CDR3 coding DNA: TGTGCCAGCAGTTATGGGGTGCTCCAAGAGACCCAGTACTTC. It encodes CASSYGVLQETQYF.